This T cell receptor beta chain was captured by sequencing in a study of shared clonotypes between healthy human individuals. Study conclusions and caveats: Generation of non-shared clonotypes was less probable than generation of clonotypes shared by all four donors.

The repertoire was sequenced with immunoSEQ multiplex PCR; TCRdb's copy has only in-frame clones and lacks some. The sample has 2 million to 2.5 million clones; approximately 94% are singletons. In regard to this clone: Its cognate antigen is unknown.

The CDR3 has 17 amino acids. The germline gives CDR1 SGHRS, CDR2 YFSETQ. Trimming at V came to 5 bases and at J to 3 bases, leaving 14 bases not matched to a gene. V is TRBV5-1 and J is TRBJ2-5, with 9 nucleotides matching TRBD1. The receptor comes from a young man in good health. Some clones in this sample may be carry-over from other donors' samples. Sequenced sample: naive CD4+ T cells from PBMCs. The subset here: CD45RA+ positively selected. CDR3 sequence (DNA): TGCGCCAGCAGGCCACAGGGGGCAAGGCACGATAAAGAGACCCAGTACTTC. Encoded protein: CASRPQGARHDKETQYF.